Given below is one T cell receptor (beta chain) in context. Its target is unknown. These data come from a study of T cell repertoires in aging, cancer and after chemotherapy. Across the study: Patients with chronic lymphocytic leukemia were sampled before and after fludarabine- or bendamustine-based chemotherapy. Overall study findings and caveats: Rebound thymic output was suggested by rising median generation probability during chemotherapy in each cancer cohort.

The template was genomic DNA from peripheral blood, not RNA. A mixed TRB-A/B primer pool amplified rearranged TRB by multiplex touch-down PCR. One entry per CDR3 protein, called by TCRdb with MiXCR from the multiplex PCR reads. The table shows fewer than 2,500 distinct CDR3 sequences, with approximately 55% occurring only once. The CDR3 runs 16 residues. Trimming removed 5 bases at V and 0 bases at J, with 14 bases between. Sequencing used blood. The rearrangement uses TRBV12-3 or TRBV12-4 and TRBJ1-5, with TRBD1 as a possible D gene (5 bases). The clonotype was recovered from a human donor with a blood cancer. CDR3 in DNA: TGTGCCAGCAGTCCCGGTTGGGGGGATAGCAATCAGCCCCAGCATTTT. Amino acids: CASSPGWGDSNQPQHF.